This entry lists 12 T cell receptor beta chains sequenced from one sample in a study of blood T cell repertoires in COVID-19. Measured with immunoSEQ multiplex PCR; TCRdb has only the in-frame clones, and not every one. The sample contains around 500,000 clones, roughly 85% of which appear only once. Specimen: peripheral blood. The receptors derive from a human donor in a cohort sampled during active COVID-19.

The rearrangement links TRBV6-5 to TRBJ1-3; 7 bases map to TRBD1. Losses at the gene ends were 6 bases for V and 8 bases for J; bases not matched to a gene: 10. Germline loops: CDR1 MNHEY, CDR2 SVGAGI. CDR3 length equals 14 residues. The CDR3 sequence is CASRSTGSIDTIYF. The DNA of the CDR3 is TGTGCCAGCAGGTCGACAGGGAGTATAGACACCATATATTTT.

V gene TRBV19 combines with J gene TRBJ2-7; a weak D match, TRBD1 (6 bases). Between the trimmed V and J ends, which lost 2 bases and 0 bases, there was a span of 11 bases. CDR1 LNHDA and CDR2 SQIVND come from the germline V gene (reference sequence). The CDR3 is made up of 15 amino acids. CDR3 coding DNA: TGTGCCAGTAGTATATTTTCCAGGGGCTCCTACGAGCAGTACTTC. Translated: CASSIFSRGSYEQYF.

The chain uses TRBV4-2 and TRBJ2-7, with 11 nucleotides matching TRBD2. Germline trimming cut 3 bases from V and 3 bases from J; bases unmatched to any gene: 4. Germline assignment: CDR1 LGHNA and CDR2 YNFKEQ. The CDR3 contains 15 residues. The CDR3 DNA sequence: TGTGCCAGCAGCCATTTAGCGGGGGGGGGCTACGAGCAGTACTTC. Residues: CASSHLAGGGYEQYF.

The rearrangement links TRBV7-3 to TRBJ2-2, with 10 bases identical to TRBD2. Germline V gene data show CDR1 as SGHTA and CDR2 as FQGTGA. V dropped 4 bases and J dropped 1; count of bases not matched to a gene: 6. The CDR3 runs to 17 residues. CDR3 loop: CASSSNLAGGNTGELFF. The CDR3 nucleotides are TGTGCCAGCAGCTCGAACTTAGCGGGAGGGAACACCGGGGAGCTGTTTTTT.

In this sample, this clone turned up a few times. This CDR3 reads CASRGSGVVTNEKLFF. For the CDR3, the DNA is TGTGCCAGCAGAGGTTCCGGGGTCGTCACTAATGAAAAACTGTTTTTT. The V call is TRBV3-1 (or the pseudogene TRBV3-2), the J call TRBJ1-4; D call uncertain. The length of the CDR3 is 16 residues. Germline V gene sequence: CDR1 LGHDT, CDR2 YNNKEL (reference sequence). V lost 6 bases and J 2 bases, leaving 16 bases between the germline ends.

As regards this clone: One junction end does not reproduce the germline sequence, and a read error may be involved. The chain couples TRBV27 to TRBJ2-7, with TRBD2 matching over 12 bases. Per germline, CDR1 MNHEY and CDR2 SMNVEV (reference sequence). The CDR3 covers 19 residues. As DNA, the CDR3 is TGTGCCAGCAGTGTATCATCGGGACTAGCGGGCTATAGCTCCTACGAGCAGTACTTC. This translates into CASSVSSGLAGYSSYEQYF.

V gene TRBV15 combines with J gene TRBJ2-1; a weak D match, TRBD2 (5 bases). With 0 bases removed from V and 3 bases from J, the gap between germline ends came to 9 bases. CDR3 size: 15 residues. CDR1 and CDR2 from the germline V gene are LNHNV and YYDKDF (reference sequence). CDR3 sequence reads: CATSRDYGDYNEQFF. In DNA form, the CDR3 reads TGTGCCACCAGCAGAGATTACGGGGACTACAATGAGCAGTTCTTC. Using reference TRBV15 and TRBJ2-1 for the parts outside the CDR3, the full variable domain is DAMVIQNPRYQVTQFGKPVTLSCSQTLNHNVMYWYQQKSSQAPKLLFHYYDKDFNNEADTPDNFQSRRPNTSFCFLDIRSPGLGDTAMYLCATSRDYGDYNEQFFGPGTRLTVL.

This clone was recorded once. The J gene is TRBJ1-1, the V gene TRBV30; TRBD1 matches at 7 bases. The germline V gene has CDR1 GTSNPN and CDR2 SVGIG (reference sequence). The CDR3 contains 13 residues. J gave up 0 bases and V 2 bases, and 0 bases lay outside the gene matches. The CDR3 DNA is TGTGCCTGGAGTCAGGGGGTGAACACTGAAGCTTTCTTT. Translation: CAWSQGVNTEAFF.

This chain uses TRBV6-2 or TRBV6-3 with TRBJ2-3; D is possibly TRBD1 (7 bases). Germline-derived CDR1 and CDR2 are MNHEY and SVGEGT. This CDR3 is built from 18 residues. V lost 5 bases and J 4 bases, leaving 25 bases between the germline ends. In nucleotides, the CDR3 is TGTGCCAGCAGTAAAGGACAGGCCTGGTCGAGGAGGGCAGATACGCAGTATTTT. Encoded protein: CASSKGQAWSRRADTQYF.

V and J are TRBV4-1 and TRBJ2-5, with 8 bases identical to TRBD1. The CDR3 sequence is 15 residues long. Trimming cost V 5 bases and J 2 bases; bases outside gene matches: 7. The germline CDR1 and CDR2 sequences are MGHRA and YSYEKL. CDR3 sequence reads: CASSFGQGRQETQYF. DNA for the CDR3: TGCGCCAGCAGCTTCGGACAGGGCCGTCAAGAGACCCAGTACTTC.

V and J are TRBV19 and TRBJ2-2; 10 bases are shared with TRBD2. V lost 8 bases to trimming and J lost 4 bases; unmatched junction nucleotides: 7. CDR1 LNHDA and CDR2 SQIVND come from the germline V gene (reference sequence). This CDR3 comprises 15 residues. CDR3 amino acids: CASLVSGRSTGELFF. For the CDR3, the DNA is TGTGCCAGTCTTGTTAGCGGGAGGAGCACCGGGGAGCTGTTTTTT.

The rearrangement joins TRBV20-1 to TRBJ1-2; D ambiguous. CDR1 and CDR2 from the germline V gene are DFQATT and SNEGSKA (reference sequence). With 3 bases removed from V and 7 bases from J, the gap between germline ends came to 9 bases. CDR3 size: 11 residues. The CDR3 sequence is CSASLNGGYTF. The CDR3, as DNA: TGCAGTGCTAGCCTAAATGGTGGCTACACCTTC.